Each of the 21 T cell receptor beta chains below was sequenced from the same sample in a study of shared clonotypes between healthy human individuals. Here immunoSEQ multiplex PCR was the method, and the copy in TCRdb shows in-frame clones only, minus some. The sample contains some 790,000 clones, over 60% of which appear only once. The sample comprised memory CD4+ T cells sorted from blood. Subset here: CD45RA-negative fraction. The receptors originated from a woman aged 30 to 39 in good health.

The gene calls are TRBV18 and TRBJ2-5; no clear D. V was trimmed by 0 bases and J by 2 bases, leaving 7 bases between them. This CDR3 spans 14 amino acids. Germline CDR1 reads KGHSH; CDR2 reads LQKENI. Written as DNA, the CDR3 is TGTGCCAGCTCACCACCGATGCAGCAAGAGACCCAGTACTTC. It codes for CASSPPMQQETQYF.

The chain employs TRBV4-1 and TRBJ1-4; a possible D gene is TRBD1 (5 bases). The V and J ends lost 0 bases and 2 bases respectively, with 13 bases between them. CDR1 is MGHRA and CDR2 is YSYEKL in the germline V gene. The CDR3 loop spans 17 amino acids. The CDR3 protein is CASSQDPWRDTNEKLFF. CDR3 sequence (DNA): TGCGCCAGCAGCCAAGATCCGTGGAGGGACACTAATGAAAAACTGTTTTTT.

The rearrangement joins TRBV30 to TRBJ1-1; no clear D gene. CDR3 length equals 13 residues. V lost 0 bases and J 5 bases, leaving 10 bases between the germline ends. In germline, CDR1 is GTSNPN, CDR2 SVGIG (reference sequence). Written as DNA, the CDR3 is TGTGCCTGGAGTGTTAATTCGGGGACTGAAGCTTTCTTT. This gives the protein CAWSVNSGTEAFF.

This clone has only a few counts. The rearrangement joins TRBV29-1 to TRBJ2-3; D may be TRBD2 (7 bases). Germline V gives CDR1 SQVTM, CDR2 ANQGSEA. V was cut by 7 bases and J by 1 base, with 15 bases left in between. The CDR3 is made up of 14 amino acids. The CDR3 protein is CSGLVGGGTDTQYF. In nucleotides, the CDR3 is TGCAGCGGCCTCGTAGGGGGGGGCACAGATACGCAGTATTTT.

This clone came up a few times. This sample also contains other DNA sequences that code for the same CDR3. The CDR3 region is CASSLVLAGEQYF. Written as DNA, the CDR3 is TGCGCCAGCAGCTTGGTGCTAGCGGGTGAGCAGTACTTC. The chain recombines TRBV5-1 with TRBJ2-7, with TRBD2 matching 8 bases. The CDR3 spans 13 residues. Germline V lookup: CDR1 SGHRS, CDR2 YFSETQ. Unmatched junction bases numbered 3, after V lost 0 bases and J lost 7 bases.

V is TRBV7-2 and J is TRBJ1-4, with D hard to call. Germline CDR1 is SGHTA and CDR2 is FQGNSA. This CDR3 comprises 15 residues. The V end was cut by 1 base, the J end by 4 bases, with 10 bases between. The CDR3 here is CASSLGAANNEKLFF. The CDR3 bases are TGTGCCAGCAGCTTAGGGGCAGCTAATAATGAAAAACTGTTTTTT.

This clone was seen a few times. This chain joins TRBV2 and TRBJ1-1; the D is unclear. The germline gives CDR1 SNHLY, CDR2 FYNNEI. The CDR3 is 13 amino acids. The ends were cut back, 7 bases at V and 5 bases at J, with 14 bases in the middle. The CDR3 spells CASNYEASTEAFF. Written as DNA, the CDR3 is TGTGCCAGCAATTATGAGGCATCTACTGAAGCTTTCTTT.

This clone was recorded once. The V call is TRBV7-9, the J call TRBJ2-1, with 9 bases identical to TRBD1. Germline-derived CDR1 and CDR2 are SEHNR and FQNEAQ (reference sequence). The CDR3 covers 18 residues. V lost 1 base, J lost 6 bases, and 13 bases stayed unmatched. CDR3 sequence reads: CASSLGNYRDRASNEQFF. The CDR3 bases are TGTGCCAGCAGCTTAGGGAACTACCGGGACAGGGCCTCCAATGAGCAGTTCTTC.

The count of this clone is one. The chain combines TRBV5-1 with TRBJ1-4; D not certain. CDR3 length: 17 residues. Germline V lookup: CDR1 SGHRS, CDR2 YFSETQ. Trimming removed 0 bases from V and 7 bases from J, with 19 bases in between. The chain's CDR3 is CASSLVSLATPGEKLFF. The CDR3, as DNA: TGCGCCAGCAGCTTGGTTTCTCTCGCGACTCCGGGTGAAAAACTGTTTTTT.

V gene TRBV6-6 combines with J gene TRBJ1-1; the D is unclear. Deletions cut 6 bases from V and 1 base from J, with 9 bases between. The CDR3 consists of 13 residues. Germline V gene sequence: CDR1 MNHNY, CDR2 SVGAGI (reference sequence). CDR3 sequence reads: CASSLDQNTEAFF. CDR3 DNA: TGTGCCAGCAGCCTGGACCAGAACACTGAAGCTTTCTTT.

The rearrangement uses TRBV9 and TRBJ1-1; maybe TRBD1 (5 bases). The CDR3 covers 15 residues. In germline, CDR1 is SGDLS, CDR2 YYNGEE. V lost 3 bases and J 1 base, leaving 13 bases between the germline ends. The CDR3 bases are TGTGCCAGCAGCGACTCACTGAGGGGGAACACTGAAGCTTTCTTT. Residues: CASSDSLRGNTEAFF.

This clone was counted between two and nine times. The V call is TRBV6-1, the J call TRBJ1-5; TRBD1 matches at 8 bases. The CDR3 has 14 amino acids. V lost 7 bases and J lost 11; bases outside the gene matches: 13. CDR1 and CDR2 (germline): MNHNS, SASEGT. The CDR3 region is CASTTMVTGGTQHF. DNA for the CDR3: TGTGCCAGCACCACAATGGTCACAGGGGGGACCCAGCATTTT.

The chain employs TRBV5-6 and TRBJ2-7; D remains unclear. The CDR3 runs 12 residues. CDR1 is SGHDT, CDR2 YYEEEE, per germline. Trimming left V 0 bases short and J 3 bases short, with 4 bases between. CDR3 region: CASSLELYEQYF. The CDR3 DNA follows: TGTGCCAGCAGCTTGGAACTCTACGAGCAGTACTTC. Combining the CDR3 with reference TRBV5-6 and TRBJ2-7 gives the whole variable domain DAGVTQSPTHLIKTRGQQVTLRCSPKSGHDTVSWYQQALGQGPQFIFQYYEEEERQRGNFPDRFSGHQFPNYSSELNVNALLLGDSALYLCASSLELYEQYFGPGTRLTVT.

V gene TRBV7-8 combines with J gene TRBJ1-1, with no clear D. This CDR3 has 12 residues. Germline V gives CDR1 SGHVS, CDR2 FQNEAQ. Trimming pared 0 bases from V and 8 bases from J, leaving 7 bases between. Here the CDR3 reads CASSLALGEAFF. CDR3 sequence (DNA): TGTGCCAGCAGCTTAGCCTTGGGCGAAGCTTTCTTT.

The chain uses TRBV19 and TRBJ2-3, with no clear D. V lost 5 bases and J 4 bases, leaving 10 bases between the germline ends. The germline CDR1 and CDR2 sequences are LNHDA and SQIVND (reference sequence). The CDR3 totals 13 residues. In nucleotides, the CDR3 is TGTGCCAGTAGTTCGTGGGTAGCAGATACGCAGTATTTT. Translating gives CASSSWVADTQYF.

This CDR3 reads CASSRYRDPNEKLFF. CDR3 nucleotides: TGCGCCAGCAGCCGCTACAGGGACCCTAATGAAAAACTGTTTTTT. V usage is TRBV5-1 and J usage is TRBJ1-4; D possibly corresponds to TRBD1 (6 bases). CDR1 and CDR2 from the germline V gene are SGHRS and YFSETQ. This CDR3 region has 15 residues. V was clipped by 4 bases and J by 3 bases, with 13 bases between them.

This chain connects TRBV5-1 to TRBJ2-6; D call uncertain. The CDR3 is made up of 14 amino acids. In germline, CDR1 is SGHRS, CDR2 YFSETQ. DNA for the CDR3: TGCGCGTCGAGCGCCCGAGGTGGACGAGACGTCCTGACTTTC. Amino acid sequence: CASSARGGRDVLTF.

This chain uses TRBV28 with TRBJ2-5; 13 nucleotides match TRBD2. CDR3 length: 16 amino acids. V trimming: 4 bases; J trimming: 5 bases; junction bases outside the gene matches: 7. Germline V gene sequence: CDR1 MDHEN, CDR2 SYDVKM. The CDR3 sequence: CASSSWTSGSFETQYF. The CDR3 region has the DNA TGTGCCAGCAGTTCCTGGACTAGCGGGAGTTTTGAGACCCAGTACTTC.

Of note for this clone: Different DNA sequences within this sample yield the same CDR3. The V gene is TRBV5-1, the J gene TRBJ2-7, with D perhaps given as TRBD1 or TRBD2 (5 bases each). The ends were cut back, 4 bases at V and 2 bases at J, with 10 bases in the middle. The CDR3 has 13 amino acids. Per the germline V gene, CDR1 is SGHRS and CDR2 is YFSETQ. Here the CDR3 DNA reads TGCGCCAGCAGCCCGGGGACCACCTACGAGCAGTACTTC. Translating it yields CASSPGTTYEQYF.

This CDR3 reads CASKQGDSYEQYF. CDR3 DNA: TGTGCCAGCAAACAGGGGGATTCATACGAGCAGTACTTC. The chain has TRBV28 and TRBJ2-7; TRBD1 agrees at 8 bases. V shed 7 bases and J 4 bases; nucleotides not matched to a gene: 6. CDR1 and CDR2 (germline): MDHEN, SYDVKM. There are 13 residues in the CDR3.

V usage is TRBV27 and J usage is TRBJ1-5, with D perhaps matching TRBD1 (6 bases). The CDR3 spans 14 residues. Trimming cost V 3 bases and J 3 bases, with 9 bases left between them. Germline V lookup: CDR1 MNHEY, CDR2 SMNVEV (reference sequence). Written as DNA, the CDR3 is TGTGCCAGCAGTTTCCGGGGGCTCAATCAGCCCCAGCATTTT. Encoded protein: CASSFRGLNQPQHF.